This T cell receptor (beta chain) was captured in a study of T cell responses to AZD1222 COVID-19 vaccine. CDR1 is SGHVS and CDR2 is FNYEAQ in the germline V gene. V lost 4 bases, J lost 8 bases, and 17 bases lay in between. The CDR3 length is 15 residues. Profiled with immunoSEQ multiplex PCR; TCRdb holds only in-frame clones, not every one. The sample includes 110,000 to 150,000 clones, approximately 94% of them seen just once. Whole-study results and caveats: Most donors were white British, females outnumbered males, and clonal diversity was possibly underestimated. There were repertoire samples only from the period after the peak T cell response.

This clone was observed a single time. Its antigen is still unknown. Material: peripheral blood, obtained on day 0 of AZD1222 vaccination. J is TRBJ1-4 and V is TRBV7-6, with D maybe TRBD1 (6 bases). The TCR was taken from an adult in good health. CDR3 region: CASSSSGARGEKLFF. The CDR3 DNA sequence: TGTGCCAGCAGCTCCTCAGGGGCGCGGGGAGAAAAACTGTTTTTT.